This T cell receptor (beta chain) was recorded in a study of a mutant IDH1 vaccine in newly diagnosed glioma. Germline CDR1 and CDR2: LGHNA and YNFKEQ. There are 13 residues in the CDR3. The junction had 6 bases not matched to a gene; V was cut back by 0 bases and J by 14 bases. Only in-frame clones appear in the TCRdb table, and some are missing; sequencing was by immunoSEQ multiplex PCR. The repertoire holds fewer than 45,000 clones, with 85% to 95% as singletons. In regard to this clone: The antigen is undetermined.

Time point denoted: week 23, last vaccination. The investigators gave 300 ug of mutant IDH1 20-mer peptide in each vaccine dose, together with topical imiquimod. The V gene is TRBV4-2, the J gene TRBJ1-4; 7 bases align to TRBD1. The source was PBMCs, collected from a glioma patient whose treatment included an IDH1 peptide vaccine. The TCR was taken from a man in his forties or fifties with glioma. This CDR3 reads CASSQDEGAQLFF. The CDR3 DNA is TGTGCCAGCAGCCAAGACGAGGGGGCCCAGCTGTTTTTT.